A selection of T cell receptor beta chains follows, all from one sample in a study of CD8 T cells in Susac syndrome. MiXCR was run by TCRdb on the immunoSEQ multiplex PCR reads, yielding one entry per CDR3 protein. The table has roughly 120,000 distinct CDR3 sequences, roughly 94% seen once. The sample consisted of CD4+ T cells from PBMCs. The receptors were sampled from a human donor in good health. The CDR3 runs from the conserved cysteine through the conserved F or W. A D gene is named only where the DNA matches it firmly. Clone size is stated in some rows and not others, as once, few, many or a class when expanded.

D	J	V	size	CDR3	DNA
.	TRBJ1-1	TRBV7-3	.	CASRTDSSTEAFF	TGTGCCAGCAGGACCGACAGTAGCACTGAAGCTTTCTTT
.	TRBJ1-1	TRBV28	.	CASRKTVNTEAFF	TGTGCCAGCAGGAAGACAGTGAACACTGAAGCTTTCTTT
.	TRBJ2-3	TRBV5-8	.	CASTITGSGATDTQYF	TGTGCCAGCACCATTACAGGGTCTGGGGCCACAGATACGCAGTATTTT
TRBD1	TRBJ2-7	TRBV6-5	.	CASSGGRQGREQYF	TGTGCCAGCAGCGGGGGTAGACAGGGGCGGGAGCAGTACTTC
TRBD2	TRBJ2-1	TRBV29-1	.	CSVVAGGFYNEQFF	TGCAGCGTCGTAGCGGGGGGGTTCTACAATGAGCAGTTCTTC
.	TRBJ1-1	TRBV19	.	CASLSTGVEAFF	TGTGCCAGCTTATCGACAGGCGTTGAAGCTTTCTTT
.	TRBJ1-5	TRBV5-1	.	CASSLEPGPGLPQHF	TGCGCCAGCAGCTTGGAGCCAGGCCCCGGACTGCCCCAGCATTTT
TRBD2	TRBJ2-7	TRBV6-5	few	CASSYSLAGGGRHYEQYF	TGTGCCAGCAGTTACTCGTTGGCGGGGGGCGGGAGGCACTACGAGCAGTACTTC
.	TRBJ2-2	TRBV12-3/TRBV12-4	.	CASSFGTGELFF	TGTGCCAGCAGTTTCGGAACCGGGGAGCTGTTTTTT
.	TRBJ1-2	TRBV5-1	.	CASAQDTPPTFYGYTF	TGCGCCAGCGCGCAGGACACCCCCCCCACCTTCTATGGCTACACCTTC
.	TRBJ2-3	TRBV7-3	.	CASSLTQGQDTQYF	TGTGCCAGCAGCTTAACCCAGGGGCAAGATACGCAGTATTTT
.	TRBJ2-7	TRBV9	.	CASSPSGGAGDEQYF	TGTGCCAGCAGCCCCTCTGGGGGTGCTGGGGACGAGCAGTACTTC
.	TRBJ2-3	TRBV12-3/TRBV12-4	.	CASRSNTQYF	TGTGCCAGCAGGTCAAATACGCAGTATTTT
.	TRBJ1-2	TRBV18	.	CASSPSRDPNKDGYTF	TGTGCCAGCTCACCGTCTCGGGACCCTAACAAGGATGGCTACACCTTC
TRBD1	TRBJ2-7	TRBV10-3	.	CATRGQGGSEQYF	TGTGCCACCAGAGGACAGGGCGGTTCCGAGCAGTACTTC
.	TRBJ1-1	TRBV5-1	few	CASSTLTANTEAFF	TGCGCCAGCAGCACACTGACAGCTAACACTGAAGCTTTCTTT